This TCR beta chain was captured in a study of STAT5B mutations in CD4+ large granular lymphocyte leukemia. Generated by immunoSEQ multiplex PCR, the TCRdb table keeps only in-frame clones and is missing some. The repertoire has about 30,000 clones, around four fifths of them found once; the top ten carry approximately 2.5%. Germline CDR1 is SGHKS and CDR2 is YYEKEE (reference sequence). This CDR3 comprises 16 residues. V was pared by 1 base and J by 6 bases, with 18 bases between. The sequence was collected from a human donor in good health. The sequenced material came from CD4+ T cells from blood buffy coats. This rearrangement joins TRBV5-5 to TRBJ2-3; D possibly uses TRBD1 or TRBD2 (5 bases each). The CDR3 loop is CASSLRTGATGDTQYF. In DNA, the CDR3 is TGTGCCAGCAGCTTGCGTACCGGGGCTACCGGTGATACGCAGTATTTT. Based on the CDR3 plus reference TRBV5-5 and TRBJ2-3, the full variable domain is DAGVTQSPTHLIKTRGQQVTLRCSPISGHKSVSWYQQVLGQGPQFIFQYYEKEERGRGNFPDRFSARQFPNYSSELNVNALLLGDSALYLCASSLRTGATGDTQYFGPGTRLTVL.